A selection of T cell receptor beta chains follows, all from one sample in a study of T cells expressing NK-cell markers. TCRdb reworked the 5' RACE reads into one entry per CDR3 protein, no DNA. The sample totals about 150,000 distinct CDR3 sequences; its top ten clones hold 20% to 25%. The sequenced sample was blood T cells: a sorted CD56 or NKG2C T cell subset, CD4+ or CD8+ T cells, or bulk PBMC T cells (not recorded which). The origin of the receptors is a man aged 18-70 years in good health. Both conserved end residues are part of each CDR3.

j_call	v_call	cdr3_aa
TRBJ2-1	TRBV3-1	CASSQLASGSDEQFF
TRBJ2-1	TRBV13	CASSSPGQGYNEQFF
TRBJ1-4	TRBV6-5	CASSYSLGQGAGEKLFF
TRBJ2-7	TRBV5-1	CASSSTSPPDYEQYF
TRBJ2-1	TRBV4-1	CASSQVPRGHEQFF
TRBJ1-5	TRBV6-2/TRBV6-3	CASSYSRQGPSNQPQHF
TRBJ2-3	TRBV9	CASSVGTSGGATDTQYF
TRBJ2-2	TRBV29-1	CSGVDGGVGHNTGELFF
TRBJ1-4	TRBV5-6	CASSTGLNEKLFF
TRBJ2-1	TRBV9	CASSVSLAGGEQFF
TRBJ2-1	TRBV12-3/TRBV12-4	CASSWSPGHEEEQFF
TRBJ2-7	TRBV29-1	CSALGGVAGNSYEQYF
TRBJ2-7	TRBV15	CATSRDRGLQFYEQYF
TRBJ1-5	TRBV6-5	CASSYSGQNNQPQHF
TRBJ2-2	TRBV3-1	CASSPSLATGELFF
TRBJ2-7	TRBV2	CASKWIEPYEQYF
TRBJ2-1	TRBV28	CASSFLKEYNEQFF
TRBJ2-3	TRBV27	CASVALNTFTSTDTQYF
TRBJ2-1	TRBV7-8	CASSLAPENEQFF
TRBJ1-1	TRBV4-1	CASSPPKVGPTEAFF
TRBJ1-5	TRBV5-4	CASSLGDLNQPQHF
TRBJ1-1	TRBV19	CASEDRGPAEAFF
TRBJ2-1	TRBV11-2	CASSGSYNEQFF
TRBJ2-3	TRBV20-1	CSASTVDRAWGTDTQYF
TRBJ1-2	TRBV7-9	CASSFGAGYTF
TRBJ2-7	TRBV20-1	CSARVSGLAESKASYEQYF
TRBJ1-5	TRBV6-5	CASSPLKVGSNQPQHF
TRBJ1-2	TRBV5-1	CASSQGTGGYGYTF